Listed here are 10 T cell receptor beta chains from one sample, sequenced in a study of cytomegalovirus exposure and HLA in healthy donors. A multiplex PCR was run with 60 Vbeta primers and 13 Jbeta primers. Using immunoSEQ multiplex PCR, the repertoire was profiled, and TCRdb retains in-frame clones only, with some absent. The data include approximately 190,000 clones; the top ten clones carry about 0.74%. Input material: PBMCs. The source of these receptors is a boy aged 10-17 years in good health and CMV-seronegative.

The chain joins TRBV7-9 to TRBJ2-3; D might be TRBD2 (6 bases). Trimming removed 3 bases at V and 6 bases at J, with 13 bases between. Germline CDR1 reads SEHNR; CDR2 reads FQNEAQ (reference sequence). The CDR3 covers 14 residues. Here the CDR3 DNA reads TGTGCCAGCAGCTTTGGACTACTCGGGGATACGCAGTATTTT. Protein sequence: CASSFGLLGDTQYF.

V and J are TRBV7-9 and TRBJ1-2; 7 bases align to TRBD1. Losses at the gene ends were 1 base for V and 4 bases for J; bases not matched to a gene: 3. Germline V lookup: CDR1 SEHNR, CDR2 FQNEAQ (reference sequence). CDR3 size: 14 residues. The CDR3 is CASSLGDSLYGYTF. The CDR3 region has the DNA TGTGCCAGCAGCTTAGGGGACAGTCTCTATGGCTACACCTTC.

V is TRBV7-3 and J is TRBJ2-5; D gene unclear. The V and J ends lost 5 bases and 3 bases respectively, with 10 bases between them. The V gene's germline CDR1 is SGHTA and CDR2 FQGTGA. This CDR3 is built from 13 residues. DNA for the CDR3: TGTGCCAGCAGCCAAGCGAAGGAAGAGACCCAGTACTTC. Translation gives CASSQAKEETQYF. Drawing the rest from reference TRBV7-3 and TRBJ2-5, the complete variable domain is GAGVSQTPSNKVTEKGKYVELRCDPISGHTALYWYRQSLGQGPEFLIYFQGTGAADDSGLPNDRFFAVRPEGSVSTLKIQRTERGDSAVYLCASSQAKEETQYFGPGTRLLVL.

The genes are TRBV6-6 and TRBJ2-7, with 7 bases that match TRBD1. V lost 6 bases to trimming and J lost 6 bases; unmatched junction nucleotides: 14. The length of the CDR3 is 15 residues. CDR1 and CDR2 from the germline V gene are MNHNY and SVGAGI (reference sequence). The CDR3 nucleotides are TGTGCCAGCAGGAGGTCTGGGACAGAGAGAAGCGAGCAGTACTTC. This translates into CASRRSGTERSEQYF.

The chain links TRBV10-3 to TRBJ2-7; weak D call: TRBD2 (5 bases). Germline loops: CDR1 ENHRY, CDR2 SYGVKD. The V end lost 2 bases, the J end lost 2 bases, and 13 bases lay between the germline ends. This CDR3 region has 15 residues. The DNA of the CDR3 is TGTGCCATCAGTGAGAACGAGGGTAACACCTACGAGCAGTACTTC. This codes for CAISENEGNTYEQYF.

The chain couples TRBV5-4 to TRBJ1-2, with 7 positions matching TRBD1. The CDR3 is 15 amino acids. After removal of 1 base from V and 4 bases from J, the junction contained 7 bases not matched to a gene. CDR1 and CDR2 (germline): SGHNT, YYREEE (reference sequence). DNA for the CDR3: TGTGCCAGCAGCTTGATGAGGGACAGACTCTATGGCTACACCTTC. This encodes CASSLMRDRLYGYTF.

The chain combines TRBV6-8 with TRBJ2-6; 12 nucleotides line up with TRBD2. Looked up from germline, CDR1 is MNHGY and CDR2 is SAAAGT. The CDR3 consists of 18 residues. Germline trimming cut 2 bases from V and 0 bases from J; bases unmatched to any gene: 2. CDR3 residues: CASSYQTSGGSGANVLTF. The DNA of the CDR3 is TGTGCCAGCAGTTACCAGACTAGCGGGGGCTCTGGGGCCAACGTCCTGACTTTC.

The chain employs TRBV15 and TRBJ1-4; 9 nucleotides agree with TRBD1. Germline V gene data show CDR1 as LNHNV and CDR2 as YYDKDF (reference sequence). The CDR3 has 19 residues. The J segment lost 6 bases and the V segment lost 2 bases, leaving 16 bases of the junction unmatched. The CDR3 sequence is CATSRKPGQGIVVYEKLFF. CDR3 in DNA: TGTGCCACCAGCAGAAAACCGGGACAGGGTATCGTAGTGTATGAAAAACTGTTTTTT.

The V call is TRBV30, the J call TRBJ1-5; 8 nucleotides line up with TRBD1. The V segment lost 5 bases and the J segment 1 base; nucleotides outside the gene matches: 4. This CDR3 comprises 14 residues. Per germline, CDR1 GTSNPN and CDR2 SVGIG (reference sequence). CDR3 sequence: CAWSRTGSNQPQHF. The DNA for the CDR3 is TGTGCCTGGTCAAGGACAGGGAGCAATCAGCCCCAGCATTTT.

DNA of the CDR3: TGTGCCAGCACCGGGATTTCGAGCACAGATACGCAGTATTTT. Translating it yields CASTGISSTDTQYF. The chain carries TRBV7-3 and TRBJ2-3, with D possibly being TRBD2 (5 bases). The V gene lost 7 bases and the J gene lost 0 bases, with 11 bases spanning the gap. The CDR3 has 14 residues. The germline CDR1 and CDR2 sequences are SGHTA and FQGTGA.